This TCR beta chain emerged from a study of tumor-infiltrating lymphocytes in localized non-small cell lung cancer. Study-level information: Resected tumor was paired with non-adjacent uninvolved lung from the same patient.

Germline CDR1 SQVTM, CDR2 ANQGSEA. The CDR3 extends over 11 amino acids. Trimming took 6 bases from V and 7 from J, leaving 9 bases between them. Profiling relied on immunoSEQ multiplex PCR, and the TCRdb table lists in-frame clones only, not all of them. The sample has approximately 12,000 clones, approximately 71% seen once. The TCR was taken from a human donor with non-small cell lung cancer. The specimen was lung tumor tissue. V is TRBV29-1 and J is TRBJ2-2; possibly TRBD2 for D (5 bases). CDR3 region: CSVRRDGELFF. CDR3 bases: TGCAGCGTACGACGGGACGGGGAGCTGTTTTTT.